This T cell receptor (beta chain) derives from a study of T cells in Graves' hyperthyroidism and ophthalmopathy. J lost 0 bases, V lost 4 bases, and 7 bases had no gene match. The CDR3 totals 17 residues. CDR1 and CDR2 (germline): SGHTA, FQGTGA. Study-wide findings and caveats: Ophthalmopathy got predicted by the model a median approximately 6.3 months before its onset.

Comment on this clonotype: Its target is not known.

The source material, RNA transcripts, was used to amplify TCR beta CDR3 regions. HTBI primers were employed in a first-round RT-PCR of the TCR CDR3. TCRdb processed the multiplex PCR reads anew with MiXCR; each CDR3 protein has one entry. This table holds about 570,000 distinct CDR3 sequences, under 60% found once. Input material: peripheral blood or thyroid tissue (not recorded which). The TCR was taken from an adult woman with Graves' disease, either hyperthyroidism or ophthalmopathy (not recorded which). This sequence joins TRBV7-3 and TRBJ1-3; 9 positions match TRBD1. The CDR3 nucleotides read TGTGCCAGCAGCTGGGACAGGGCTCCTTTCTCTGGAAACACCATATATTTT. Protein product: CASSWDRAPFSGNTIYF.